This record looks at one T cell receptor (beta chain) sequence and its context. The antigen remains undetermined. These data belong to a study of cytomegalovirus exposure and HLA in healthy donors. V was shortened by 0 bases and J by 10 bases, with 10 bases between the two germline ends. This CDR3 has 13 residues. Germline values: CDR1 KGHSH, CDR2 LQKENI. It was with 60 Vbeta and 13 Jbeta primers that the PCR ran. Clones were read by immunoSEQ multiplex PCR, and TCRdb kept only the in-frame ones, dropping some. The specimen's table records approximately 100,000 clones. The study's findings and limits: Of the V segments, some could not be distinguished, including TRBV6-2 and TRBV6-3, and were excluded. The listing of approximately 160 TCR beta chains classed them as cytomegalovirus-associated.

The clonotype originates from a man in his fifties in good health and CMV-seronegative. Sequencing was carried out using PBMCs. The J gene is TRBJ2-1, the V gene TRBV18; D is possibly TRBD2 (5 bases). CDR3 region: CASSPPLAQEQFF. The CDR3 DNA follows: TGTGCCAGCTCACCACCGCTAGCTCAAGAGCAGTTCTTC. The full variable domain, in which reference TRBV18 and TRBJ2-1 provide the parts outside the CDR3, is NAGVMQNPRHLVRRRGQEARLRCSPMKGHSHVYWYRQLPEEGLKFMVYLQKENIIDESGMPKERFSAEFPKEGPSILRIQQVVRGDSAAYFCASSPPLAQEQFFGPGTRLTVL.